This T cell receptor (beta chain) was sequenced for a study of tissue T cells after allogeneic stem cell transplantation. Findings of the study overall: Shared clones across patients were few; motif clustering revealed tissue-specific shared signatures.

Indicated time point: mouse harvest day 7 after allogeneic transplant. Mouse grafts combined 10^7 T-cell-depleted bone marrow cells with 10^6 splenic CD5+ T cells. Trimming pared 4 bases from V and 0 bases from J, leaving 4 bases between. This CDR3 is built from 14 residues. Germline CDR1 KGHPV, CDR2 FQNQEV (reference sequence). With respect to this clone: What it binds is not known. Mouse gene names and germline throughout. The read terminates 1 residue ahead of where the CDR3 ends, so the germline J gene completes it.

Only in-frame clones appear in the TCRdb table, and some are missing; sequencing was by immunoSEQ multiplex PCR. The sample holds 7,000 to 8,500 clones, 50% to 55% seen once. Sequenced material: lymph node tissue. This TCR derives from a female BALB/c mouse given C57BL/6 T cells with graft-versus-host disease after an allogeneic hematopoietic cell transplant. The J gene is TRBJ1-6, the V gene TRBV26; no clear D gene. TRBJ1-6 is reported as an ORF; its role is uncertain. The sequenced CDR3 bases are TGTGCCAGCAGTCAAGATTCCTATAATTCGCCCCTCTAC. Translation gives CASSQDSYNSPLY. Given in full, the CDR3 is CASSQDSYNSPLYF.